This TCR beta chain was captured in a study of blood T cell repertoires in COVID-19. This clone showed up just once. Enrolled through a virtual design, the participants were between about 18 and 100 years of age and came from roughly 22 US areas. The length of the CDR3 is 14 residues. V lost 0 bases to trimming and J lost 7 bases, with 9 bases between them. Germline V gene lookup returns CDR1 SNHLY and CDR2 FYNNEI. Original methodology: How many nucleated cells were present was estimated from reference gene primer amplification. Sequencing used immunoSEQ multiplex PCR; TCRdb keeps in-frame clones, though not all of them. The V and J calls and clone size are taken from that table; D and trimming were inferred from the DNA. The sample shows 350,000 to 400,000 clones, just under 90% of them seen only once.

This sequence joins TRBV2 and TRBJ1-4; no firm D call. The sequencing input was PBMCs or T cells enriched from blood (not recorded which). This sequence originates from a woman between 25 and 40 years old who had recovered from COVID-19. CDR3 DNA sequence: TGTGCCAGCAGTGAAGCGAATCTGAGTGAAAAACTGTTTTTT. Residues: CASSEANLSEKLFF.